The subject of this entry is one T cell receptor beta chain. Antigen: not known. The data were taken from a study of cytomegalovirus exposure and HLA in healthy donors. Vbeta (60) and Jbeta (13) primers were used in the PCR. The method was immunoSEQ multiplex PCR; TCRdb's version includes in-frame clones alone and lacks a portion of them. Of 150,000 to 200,000 clones listed, 62% are singletons. The V and J ends lost 0 bases and 0 bases respectively, with 5 bases between them. CDR1 is LGHNA and CDR2 is YNFKEQ in the germline V gene. The CDR3 is 14 residues long. Study findings and constraints: Some public TCRs appeared in many individuals, while most sequences were rare. On later analysis, the bulk of CMV-associated TCR beta chains appeared to be HLA-restricted.

The sample taken for sequencing was PBMCs. The TCR sequence derives from a man in his forties in good health and CMV-seronegative. This sequence joins TRBV4-2 and TRBJ1-1; D unresolved. This CDR3 reads CASSQDQVNTEAFF. Written as DNA, the CDR3 is TGTGCCAGCAGCCAAGATCAGGTGAACACTGAAGCTTTCTTT.